One sample yielded the 5 T cell receptor beta chains listed below, sequenced in a study of read filtering for tumor transcriptome and immune sequencing (dated by TCRdb to 2020 to 2022). Sequencing was performed on an Illumina HiSeq 4000. The Immunoverse kit was used to build TCR libraries from around 420 ng RNA, with molecular barcoded adaptors covering alpha/delta and beta/gamma chains. TCRdb reprocessing: public reads trimmed at Q25 with fastp, clones called with MiXCR, in-frame beta chains kept. Rows matching on CDR3 protein sequence are summarized as one entry with the most common DNA and genes. Here the sample has 35,000 to 40,000 distinct CDR3 sequences; approximately 14% occur a single time. In total, the top ten clones hold about 40% of the sample. The source material was a population of CD138-negative cells sorted from bone marrow. The sample's cell subset or site, from its label and the paper: bone marrow mononuclear cells depleted of CD138+ plasma/myeloma cells by negative magnetic selection. These receptors all come from a donor aged 40 or over with multiple myeloma.

This clonotype has a handful of counts. A much larger clone lies a single base off, so this may be a read error. CDR3 sequence: CATSPPHTSGITDAQYF. The CDR3 region has the DNA TGTGCCACCAGTCCTCCCCATACTAGCGGGATCACAGATGCGCAGTATTTT. The rearrangement joins TRBV12-3 or TRBV12-4 to TRBJ2-3; 10 bases are a match to TRBD2. This CDR3 spans 17 amino acids.

Regarding this clonotype: A much more abundant neighbour one base away suggests this may be a read error. The V call is TRBV20-1, the J call TRBJ1-1; 7 nucleotides align to TRBD1. Germline V gene data show CDR1 as DFQATT and CDR2 as SNEGSKA (reference sequence). CDR3 size: 15 residues. The CDR3 DNA is TGCAGTGCCAGATATCAACAGGGGAGGAACACTGAAGCTGTCTTT. This sequence encodes CSARYQQGRNTEAVF.

The sample holds many counts of this clonotype. The chain joins TRBV19 to TRBJ2-1; possibly TRBD2 for D (7 bases). The V gene's germline CDR1 is LNHDA and CDR2 SQIVND (reference sequence). The V and J ends lost 3 bases and 4 bases respectively, with 13 bases between them. The CDR3 sequence is 15 residues long. The CDR3 DNA reads TGTGCCAGTAGTATGGGGGGAGGGGGTTACAATGAGCAGTTCTTC. This sequence encodes CASSMGGGGYNEQFF.

This clonotype was observed many times. V is TRBV20-1 and J is TRBJ2-7, with 7 positions matching TRBD2. The germline CDR1 and CDR2 sequences are DFQATT and SNEGSKA (reference sequence). V shed 3 bases, J shed 0 bases, and the junction held 2 bases outside the gene matches. The CDR3 loop spans 13 amino acids. This CDR3 is CSARSGNSYEQYF. In DNA, the CDR3 is TGCAGTGCTAGGAGCGGGAACTCCTACGAGCAGTACTTC.

With regard to this clonotype: With a much larger clone just one base away, this may be a read error. The chain joins TRBV11-2 to TRBJ1-1; D remains unclear. This CDR3 has 14 residues. Germline V lookup: CDR1 SGHAT, CDR2 FQNNGV. The CDR3 DNA is TGTGCCAGCAGCCCCGGACCCATGAACACTGAAGATTTCTTT. It is translated as CASSPGPMNTEDFF.